This T cell receptor beta chain appears in the sequencing data of a study of blood T cell repertoires in COVID-19. Produced via immunoSEQ multiplex PCR; TCRdb's table is partial and in-frame only. This table has 70,000 to 90,000 clones, about 85% appearing once. This clonotype originated in a man aged 60-69 years with acute or convalescent COVID-19. Specimen: peripheral blood.

CDR3 bases: TGTGCCAGTAGTATTGGGACAGGTCGGGGCTACACCTTC. This gives the protein CASSIGTGRGYTF. The chain carries TRBV19 and TRBJ1-2, with 8 bases that match TRBD1. V lost 3 bases and J lost 8; bases outside the gene matches: 5. The germline gives CDR1 LNHDA, CDR2 SQIVND (reference sequence). The CDR3 is 13 residues long.